This TCR beta chain was sequenced for a study of blood T cells in healthy people across ages. Overall study findings and caveats: For the donors, CMV status was unknown and possibly confounded expanded clonotype changes.

No fewer than 5.5 micrograms of total RNA were isolated from every sample. On this clonotype: Its specificity is not known. An end of the junction does not agree with germline; a read error may underlie this.

The CDR3 has 14 residues. Germline V lookup: CDR1 SGHRS, CDR2 YFSETQ. Through a sample-barcoded 5' primer and a J-beta primer mix, a second PCR was run for roughly 7 to 11 cycles. There were at least 3 million CDR3-containing paired-end reads obtained from each sample. TCRdb recomputed calls from the 5' RACE reads with MiXCR, one row per CDR3 protein. Of 1.5 million to 1.8 million distinct CDR3 sequences in the sample, 35% to 45% are singletons; the top ten hold just over 4%. Input material: blood. The rearrangement joins TRBV5-1 to TRBJ2-7, with D perhaps matching TRBD1 (6 bases). The receptor was derived from a woman under 30 in good health. CDR3 amino acids: CTSRAVRGPYEQYF. The CDR3 region has the DNA TGCACCAGCAGAGCTGTCAGGGGCCCCTACGAGCAGTACTTC.